These 28 T cell receptor beta chains share one sample of origin, sequenced in a study of blood T cells in healthy people across ages. Combining a sample-barcoded 5' primer with a J-beta primer mix, a second PCR ran for roughly 7 to 11 cycles. Using its own MiXCR run on the 5' RACE reads, TCRdb lists one record per CDR3 protein. This sample yields roughly 1.5 million distinct CDR3 sequences, of which 42% are seen a single time; around 4% belongs to the top ten. Sequenced sample: blood. The receptors originated from a young woman in good health.

With regard to this clonotype: A much larger clone differs from this one at a single base, so this may be a read error. This chain uses TRBV12-3 or TRBV12-4 with TRBJ2-4; TRBD2 might be the D (6 bases). Near its end, the DNA agrees better with TRBJ2-5, so the J call may be wrong. The length of the CDR3 is 14 residues. CDR3 amino acids: CASRRAGRQETQYF. The CDR3 nucleotides read TGTGCCAGCAGACGGGCAGGGAGGCAAGAGACCCAGTACTTC.

This clonotype has just a few counts. The chain links TRBV6-5 to TRBJ2-1; TRBD1 matches 7 bases. Germline values: CDR1 MNHEY, CDR2 SVGAGI. V lost 2 bases and J lost 6; bases outside the gene matches: 4. The CDR3 runs 14 residues. CDR3: CASSYRQGSNEQFF. The CDR3 nucleotides read TGTGCCAGCAGTTACAGACAGGGTAGCAATGAGCAGTTCTTC.

This clonotype was detected only once. J is TRBJ2-7 and V is TRBV15, with D uncertain. The CDR3 covers 14 residues. Germline V gene sequence: CDR1 LNHNV, CDR2 YYDKDF (reference sequence). V was cut by 1 base and J by 7 bases, with 14 bases left in between. Written as DNA, the CDR3 is TGTGCCACCAGCAGAGCGACTTCCTACAATGAGCAGTACTTC. Its translation: CATSRATSYNEQYF.

This clonotype was observed at least ten times. J is TRBJ2-3 and V is TRBV7-2; D uncertain. Trimming took 4 bases from V and 6 from J, leaving 8 bases between them. Germline CDR1 SGHTA, CDR2 FQGNSA. The CDR3 is 12 amino acids. The CDR3 spells CASSWYADTQYF. CDR3 nucleotide sequence: TGTGCCAGCAGCTGGTATGCCGATACGCAGTATTTT.

For this clonotype: The junction differs from germline at one of its ends, possibly a read error. V and J are TRBV12-3 or TRBV12-4 and TRBJ2-3; D unresolved. The CDR3 is 11 amino acids. CDR3 sequence: CASMQGDAQYF. The CDR3 coding sequence is TGTGCCAGCATGCAAGGAGATGCGCAGTATTTT.

The V call is TRBV12-5, the J call TRBJ2-7; no definite D call. The V gene's germline CDR1 is LGHNT and CDR2 FRNRAP. Trimming cost V 2 bases and J 2 bases, with 7 bases left between them. This CDR3 spans 13 amino acids. The CDR3 DNA is TGTGCTAGTGGTTTGCTCAGCCCCTACGAGCAGTACTTC. Amino acids: CASGLLSPYEQYF.

In its sample, this clonotype was seen a few times. The V gene is TRBV14, the J gene TRBJ2-1, with TRBD2 matching over 12 bases. CDR1 is SGHDN and CDR2 is FVKESK in the germline V gene. The V gene end was trimmed by 4 bases and the J gene end by 6 bases; junction bases not matched to a gene: 1. The length of the CDR3 is 14 residues. This chain's CDR3 is CASSPSGRANEQFF. In DNA, the CDR3 is TGTGCCAGCAGCCCTAGCGGGAGGGCCAATGAGCAGTTCTTC.

This clonotype was recorded only once. This likely comes from a read error, as the CDR3 has no conserved phenylalanine or tryptophan at its end. The chain employs TRBV7-9 and TRBJ2-1; 9 nucleotides agree with TRBD1. The CDR3 is made up of 14 amino acids. The germline V gene has CDR1 SEHNR and CDR2 FQNEAQ (reference sequence). V was pared by 4 bases and J by 4 bases, with 2 bases of the junction left unmatched. As DNA, the CDR3 is TGTGCCAGCAGCTCCGGGACAGGGTACAATGAGCAGTTCATC. Protein sequence: CASSSGTGYNEQFI.

To note about this clonotype: Germline and junction disagree at one end, which may indicate a read error. The rearrangement joins TRBV6-1 to TRBJ1-4; 7 nucleotides align to TRBD1. This CDR3 region has 14 residues. Germline CDR1 reads MNHNS; CDR2 reads SASEGT. The CDR3 is CVSRETGVGEKLFF. Here the CDR3 DNA reads TGTGTCAGCAGGGAAACAGGGGTTGGAGAAAAACTGTTTTTT.

V gene TRBV5-1 combines with J gene TRBJ2-5; possible D gene TRBD1, 6 bases. The CDR3 loop spans 16 amino acids. The germline CDR1 and CDR2 sequences are SGHRS and YFSETQ. V was cut by 4 bases and J by 1 base, with 17 bases left in between. This CDR3 reads CASSHRPGHPQETQYF. In DNA form, the CDR3 reads TGCGCCAGCAGCCATCGTCCGGGACATCCCCAAGAGACCCAGTACTTC.

This clonotype was seen more than once but under ten times. The chain joins TRBV28 to TRBJ2-1, with TRBD1 matching 11 bases. The CDR3 consists of 21 residues. The J segment lost 6 bases and the V segment lost 6 bases, leaving 25 bases of the junction unmatched. Germline CDR1 and CDR2: MDHEN and SYDVKM. CDR3 DNA: TGTGCCAGCAGCAGGCCTAGAAATGGACAGGGGGCGGCGGGGTTTTTCAATGAGCAGTTCTTC. Translation gives CASSRPRNGQGAAGFFNEQFF. The complete variable domain, with remaining parts taken from reference TRBV28 and TRBJ2-1, reads DVKVTQSSRYLVKRTGEKVFLECVQDMDHENMFWYRQDPGLGLRLIYFSYDVKMKEKGDIPEGYSVSREKKERFSLILESASTNQTSMYLCASSRPRNGQGAAGFFNEQFFGPGTRLTVL.

This clonotype has more than one count but fewer than ten. This chain connects TRBV9 to TRBJ2-3; a possible D gene is TRBD1 (6 bases). The V gene's germline CDR1 is SGDLS and CDR2 YYNGEE. The V end lost 3 bases, the J end lost 6 bases, and 8 bases lay between the germline ends. The length of the CDR3 is 12 residues. The CDR3 reads CASSDQGDTQYF. The CDR3 DNA follows: TGTGCCAGCAGCGATCAGGGGGATACGCAGTATTTT.

This chain connects TRBV6-5 to TRBJ1-4; the match to TRBD1 covers 9 bases. With 6 bases clipped from V and 8 bases from J, the junction kept 7 bases outside the gene matches. The length of the CDR3 is 14 residues. Germline CDR1 reads MNHEY; CDR2 reads SVGAGI. CDR3 sequence (DNA): TGTGCCAGCAGACCGCCGGGACAGGGAGAAAAACTGTTTTTT. As protein: CASRPPGQGEKLFF.

The rearrangement links TRBV5-1 to TRBJ2-7, with TRBD2 as a possible D gene (5 bases). The length of the CDR3 is 14 residues. Germline V lookup: CDR1 SGHRS, CDR2 YFSETQ. Trimming removed 1 base from V and 0 bases from J, with 8 bases in between. CDR3 in DNA: TGCGCCAGCAGCTTGTCAGCGGTCTCCTACGAGCAGTACTTC. This sequence encodes CASSLSAVSYEQYF.

V gene TRBV12-5 combines with J gene TRBJ2-3, with D possibly being TRBD1 or TRBD2 (5 bases each). Germline lookup yields CDR1 LGHNT and CDR2 FRNRAP. Trimming removed 5 bases from V and 4 bases from J, with 13 bases in between. This CDR3 region has 14 residues. CDR3 nucleotide sequence: TGTGCTAGTGGTGCCGAGGGCAGGGCAGATACGCAGTATTTT. Protein product: CASGAEGRADTQYF. The complete variable domain, with remaining parts taken from reference TRBV12-5 and TRBJ2-3, reads DARVTQTPRHKVTEMGQEVTMRCQPILGHNTVFWYRQTMMQGLELLAYFRNRAPLDDSGMPKDRFSAEMPDATLATLKIQPSEPRDSAVYFCASGAEGRADTQYFGPGTRLTVL.

The CDR3 loop is CASSYGFYEQYF. In nucleotides, the CDR3 is TGTGCCAGCAGTTACGGTTTCTACGAGCAGTACTTC. The rearrangement joins TRBV6-2 or TRBV6-3 to TRBJ2-7; D gene unclear. Trimming took off 2 bases at V and 3 bases at J, with 5 bases between the two ends. CDR3 length equals 12 residues. Germline CDR1 MNHEY, CDR2 SVGEGT.

The chain joins TRBV20-1 to TRBJ1-4, with D perhaps TRBD1 (5 bases). The CDR3 is 15 residues long. The germline V gene has CDR1 DFQATT and CDR2 SNEGSKA (reference sequence). The V gene lost 5 bases and the J gene lost 3 bases, with 16 bases spanning the gap. This chain's CDR3 is CSADLKTAANEKLFF. CDR3 sequence (DNA): TGCAGTGCTGATCTAAAGACAGCCGCTAATGAAAAACTGTTTTTT.

This chain joins TRBV4-1 and TRBJ1-4, with no clear D. The V gene lost 0 bases and the J gene lost 4 bases, with 6 bases spanning the gap. Germline CDR1 and CDR2: MGHRA and YSYEKL. The CDR3 contains 14 residues. CDR3 amino acids: CASSQDELNEKLFF. CDR3 DNA: TGCGCCAGCAGCCAAGATGAGCTTAATGAAAAACTGTTTTTT.

The rearrangement joins TRBV7-2 to TRBJ2-3, with D tentatively TRBD2 (6 bases). This CDR3 comprises 16 residues. The germline V gene has CDR1 SGHTA and CDR2 FQGNSA. Trimming left V 6 bases short and J 6 bases short, with 22 bases between. In nucleotides, the CDR3 is TGTGCCAGCAGTACCCAAACTAGCTCTGGTGGTGATACGCAGTATTTT. It specifies CASSTQTSSGGDTQYF.

The chain couples TRBV10-2 to TRBJ1-2, with D perhaps matching TRBD1 (6 bases). This CDR3 comprises 13 residues. Germline V gives CDR1 WSHSY, CDR2 SAAADI. V gave up 6 bases and J gave up 8 bases, with 16 bases separating them. The CDR3 loop is CASRGQAGAGYTF. The CDR3, as DNA: TGCGCCAGCAGGGGACAAGCCGGGGCGGGCTACACCTTC.

Details on this clonotype: This sequence may be a read error, since a much larger clone differs from it by one base. V gene TRBV20-1 combines with J gene TRBJ2-3, with D possibly TRBD2 on 6 matching bases. Looked up from germline, CDR1 is DFQATT and CDR2 is SNEGSKA (reference sequence). The CDR3 is made up of 15 amino acids. Trimming stripped 1 base from V and 1 base from J, with 12 bases between. CDR3 amino acids: CSARVVSGGTDTQYF. The DNA for the CDR3 is TGCAGTGCTAGAGTTGTTAGCGGCGGCACAGATACGCAGTATTTT.

The chain links TRBV25-1 to TRBJ2-1; 8 bases align to TRBD2. This CDR3 comprises 14 residues. V trimming: 4 bases; J trimming: 8 bases; junction bases outside the gene matches: 7. Germline-derived CDR1 and CDR2 are MGHDK and SYGVNS. The CDR3, as DNA: TGTGCCAGCAGTGCGAAGACTAGCGCCGATGAGCAGTTCTTC. Translation: CASSAKTSADEQFF. Drawing the rest from reference TRBV25-1 and TRBJ2-1, the complete variable domain is EADIYQTPRYLVIGTGKKITLECSQTMGHDKMYWYQQDPGMELHLIHYSYGVNSTEKGDLSSESTVSRIRTEHFPLTLESARPSHTSQYLCASSAKTSADEQFFGPGTRLTVL.

This clonotype was found a few times. The V and J genes are TRBV12-3 or TRBV12-4 and TRBJ2-7; maybe TRBD1 (6 bases). The CDR3 runs 12 residues. V lost 3 bases and J lost 6, with 9 bases in between. The CDR3 reads CASSFGQFEQYF. In DNA form, the CDR3 reads TGTGCCAGCAGTTTCGGACAGTTCGAGCAGTACTTC.

Only a few counts were recorded for this clonotype. The chain couples TRBV11-2 to TRBJ1-2; no reliable D call. The CDR3 covers 12 residues. Germline V lookup: CDR1 SGHAT, CDR2 FQNNGV. V lost 4 bases to trimming and J lost 8 bases, with 11 bases between them. The CDR3 sequence is CASSYHYGGYTF. The DNA for the CDR3 is TGTGCCAGCAGCTACCACTATGGCGGCTACACCTTC.

The chain joins TRBV4-1 to TRBJ1-1; TRBD1 might be the D (5 bases). V lost 2 bases and J 4 bases, leaving 20 bases between the germline ends. The CDR3 length is 17 residues. CDR1 is MGHRA, CDR2 YSYEKL, per germline. The CDR3 DNA sequence: TGCGCCAGCAGCCAAACGTTCAGACAGACCCAAATCACTGAAGCTTTCTTT. Its protein is CASSQTFRQTQITEAFF.

The J gene is TRBJ2-1, the V gene TRBV20-1; 10 nucleotides agree with TRBD2. Germline V gene lookup returns CDR1 DFQATT and CDR2 SNEGSKA (reference sequence). The J segment lost 5 bases and the V segment lost 4 bases, leaving 5 bases of the junction unmatched. CDR3 size: 14 residues. CDR3 coding DNA: TGCAGTGCTACTAGCGGGAGTTGGGACAATGAGCAGTTCTTC. This translates into CSATSGSWDNEQFF.

This clonotype was counted many times. The chain combines TRBV4-1 with TRBJ2-7; 12 bases fit TRBD2. The CDR3 covers 15 residues. The V segment lost 3 bases and the J segment 3 bases; nucleotides outside the gene matches: 3. Germline V gene sequence: CDR1 MGHRA, CDR2 YSYEKL. CDR3 in DNA: TGCGCCAGCAGCCAGACTAGCGGGGGACTCTACGAGCAGTACTTC. Protein sequence: CASSQTSGGLYEQYF.

The chain combines TRBV2 with TRBJ2-4; D assignment may be TRBD1 or TRBD2 (5 bases each). The CDR3 covers 16 residues. CDR1 and CDR2 (germline): SNHLY, FYNNEI. Trimming took off 6 bases at V and 1 base at J, with 16 bases between the two ends. DNA of the CDR3: TGTGCCAGCAGCTCGGGGCCGCTTATTGCCAAAAACATTCAGTACTTC. It yields the protein CASSSGPLIAKNIQYF.